The present TCR beta chain was sequenced within a study of blood T cells in healthy people across ages. For the study at large: T cells yielded about one barcoded beta molecule per two cells through template switching.

This clonotype was counted many times. Its antigen is unidentified. Alongside a J-beta primer mix, a sample-barcoded 5' primer served in a second PCR lasting about 7 to 11 cycles. The authors tagged each cDNA molecule using a template-switch adaptor with 12 random nucleotides. TCRdb fed the 5' RACE reads into MiXCR, producing one record per CDR3 protein. The table shows 920,000 or so distinct CDR3 sequences, with 45% occurring only once. The CDR3 runs to 15 residues. With V trimmed by 0 bases and J by 1 base, 3 bases remained unmatched. The germline gives CDR1 SGDLS, CDR2 YYNGEE. Study conclusions and caveats: Calculation of diversity from one million T cells yielded estimates considered to be underestimates.

The authors isolated at least 7 million PBMCs per sample. Sequencing was performed on blood. This receptor was identified in a woman aged 60-75 years in good health. The chain employs TRBV9 and TRBJ2-7, with 8 bases identical to TRBD2. The CDR3 coding sequence is TGTGCCAGCAGCGTAGGGTCTAGCGGGTCCTACGAGCAGTACTTC. Protein: CASSVGSSGSYEQYF.